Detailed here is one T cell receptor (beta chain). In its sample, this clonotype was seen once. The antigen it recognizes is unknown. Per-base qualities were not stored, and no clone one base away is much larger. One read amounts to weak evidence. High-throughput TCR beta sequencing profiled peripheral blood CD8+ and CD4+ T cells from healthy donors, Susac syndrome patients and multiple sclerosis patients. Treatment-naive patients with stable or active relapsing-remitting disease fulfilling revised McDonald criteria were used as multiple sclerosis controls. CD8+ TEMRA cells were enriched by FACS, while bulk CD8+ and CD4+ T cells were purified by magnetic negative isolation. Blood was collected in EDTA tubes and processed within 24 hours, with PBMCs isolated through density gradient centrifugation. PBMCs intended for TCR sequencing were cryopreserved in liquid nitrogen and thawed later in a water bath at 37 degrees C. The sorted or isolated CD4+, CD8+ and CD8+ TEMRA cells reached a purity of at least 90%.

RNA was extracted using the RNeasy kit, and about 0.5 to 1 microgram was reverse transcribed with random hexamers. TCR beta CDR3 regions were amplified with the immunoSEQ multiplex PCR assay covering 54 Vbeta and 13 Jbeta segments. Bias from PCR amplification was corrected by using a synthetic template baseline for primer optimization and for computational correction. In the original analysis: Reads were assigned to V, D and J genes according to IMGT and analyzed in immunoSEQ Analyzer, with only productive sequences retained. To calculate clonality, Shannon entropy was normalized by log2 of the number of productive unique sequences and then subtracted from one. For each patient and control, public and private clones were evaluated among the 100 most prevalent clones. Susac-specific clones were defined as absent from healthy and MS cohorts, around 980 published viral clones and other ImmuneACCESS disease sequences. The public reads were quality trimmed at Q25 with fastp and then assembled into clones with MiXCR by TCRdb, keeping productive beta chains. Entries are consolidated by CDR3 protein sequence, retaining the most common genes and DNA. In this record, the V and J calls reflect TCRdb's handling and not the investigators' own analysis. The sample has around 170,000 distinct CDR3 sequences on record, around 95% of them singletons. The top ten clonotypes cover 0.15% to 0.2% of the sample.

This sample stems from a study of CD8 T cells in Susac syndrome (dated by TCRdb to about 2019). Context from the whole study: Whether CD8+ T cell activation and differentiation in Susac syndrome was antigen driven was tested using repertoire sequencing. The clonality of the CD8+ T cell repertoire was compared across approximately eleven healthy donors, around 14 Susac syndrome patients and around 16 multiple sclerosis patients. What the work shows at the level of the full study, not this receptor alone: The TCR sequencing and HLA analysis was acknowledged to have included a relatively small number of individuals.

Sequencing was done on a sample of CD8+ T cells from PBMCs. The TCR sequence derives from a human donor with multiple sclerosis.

The DNA sequence is as follows: TGCAGTGCTGGAGGGGGGAACACTGAAGCTTTCTTT. This translates into CSAGGGNTEAFF. Recombination connected TRBV20-1 to TRBJ1-1; TRBD1 is possibly the D segment (6 matching bases). Per the germline V gene (reference sequence), DFQATT is the CDR1 and SNEGSKA is the CDR2. The CDR3 goes from the cysteine to the phenylalanine over 12 residues. Solely the CDR3 DNA is kept, with 36 bases framed from the first base. Relative to germline, V is 5 bases shorter and J is 1 base shorter, with 8 bases between their ends.